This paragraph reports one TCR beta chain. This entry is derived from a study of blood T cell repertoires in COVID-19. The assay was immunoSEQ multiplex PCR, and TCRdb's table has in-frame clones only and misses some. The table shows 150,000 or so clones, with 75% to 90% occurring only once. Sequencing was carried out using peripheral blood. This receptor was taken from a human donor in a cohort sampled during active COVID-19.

The CDR3 DNA reads as TGTGCCAGCAGCTCCTCGGGACAAGTTGGGTCACCCCTCCACTTT. This translates into CASSSSGQVGSPLHF. This chain connects TRBV5-5 to TRBJ1-6; D perhaps matches TRBD1 (6 bases). This CDR3 is 15 amino acids long. The V end lost 3 bases, the J end lost 10 bases, and 17 bases lay between the germline ends. Germline assignment: CDR1 SGHKS and CDR2 YYEKEE (reference sequence).